This TCR beta chain was found in a study of identical twins. Regarding the study as a whole: Cross-sectional statistical analysis was relied on for the conclusions, without the same donors being followed.

Template switching added a universal primer binding site, and final cDNA carried unique molecular identifiers. TCRdb ran MiXCR on the 5' RACE reads and lists one entry per CDR3 protein. The sample yields about 570,000 distinct CDR3 sequences, more than 9% seen once. Comments on this clonotype: The target antigen is unknown.

Every donor was a healthy Caucasian. Trimming removed 2 bases at V and 8 bases at J, with 12 bases between. This CDR3 contains 12 residues. Germline-derived CDR1 and CDR2 are DFQATT and SNEGSKA (reference sequence). These data are also associated with another study on yellow fever vaccine responses in identical twins. Turning to that study: Each twin's T cell response to the vaccine was reported to look partly convergent and partly personalized.

The chain carries TRBV20-1 and TRBJ1-1; D may be TRBD1 (6 bases). This TCR was sampled from a young woman in good health. The sample taken for sequencing was PBMCs. The DNA of the CDR3 is TGCAGTGCTAGATCAGGGAGGGGGGAAGCTTTCTTT. Translated, it gives CSARSGRGEAFF.